The 13 T cell receptor beta chains presented below share a single source sample, sequenced in a study of T cells in women clearing cervical HPV infection. Repertoires were generated with immunoSEQ multiplex PCR, while TCRdb's copy carries only in-frame clones and drops some. The repertoire table contains about 22,000 clones. The sequencing input was blood buffy coat. The receptors were gathered from a woman aged 18-69 years with a cervical HPV16 infection that either progressed to CIN3+ or cleared (not recorded which).

Points on this clone: The read terminates 3 residues before the CDR3 end, so the remaining end is supplied by the germline J gene. V gene TRBV5-1 combines with J gene TRBJ2-3; 7 bases are a match to TRBD1. With V trimmed by 3 bases and J by 0 bases, 7 bases remained unmatched. The CDR3 contains 16 residues. Germline loops: CDR1 SGHRS, CDR2 YFSETQ. CDR3 DNA (partial): TGCGCCAGCAGCTCTTGGGACAGAGCTAGCACAGATACG. Its translation is CASSSWDRASTDT. The whole CDR3 region reads CASSSWDRASTDTQYF.

Turning to this clone: The read ends 3 residues shy of where the CDR3 ends; the end is completed using the germline J gene. The gene calls are TRBV28 and TRBJ2-7, with a possible D match to TRBD1 (6 bases). Deletions cut 2 bases from V and 4 bases from J, with 15 bases between. From germline, CDR1 is MDHEN and CDR2 SYDVKM. The CDR3 spans 15 residues. The CDR3 here is CASSLSPGAPYEQYF. CDR3 DNA, as far as it was read: TGTGCCAGCAGTTTAAGCCCAGGGGCACCTTACGAG. The full variable domain, completed using reference TRBV28 and TRBJ2-7, is DVKVTQSSRYLVKRTGEKVFLECVQDMDHENMFWYRQDPGLGLRLIYFSYDVKMKEKGDIPEGYSVSREKKERFSLILESASTNQTSMYLCASSLSPGAPYEQYFGPGTRLTVT.

Of note for this clone: The read falls 3 residues short of the CDR3 end, and the missing part is taken from the germline J gene. The J gene is TRBJ1-3, the V gene TRBV7-6; TRBD1 aligns across 9 bases. Per germline, CDR1 SGHVS and CDR2 FNYEAQ. V gave up 5 bases and J gave up 5 bases; unmatched junction bases: 16. The CDR3 length is 18 residues. The part of the CDR3 DNA that was read is TGTGCCAGCAGCCCACAAACTACCGGGACAGGGTCCAGAAACACC. Translating it yields CASSPQTTGTGSRNT. The entire CDR3 reads CASSPQTTGTGSRNTIYF. The entire variable domain, with the rest obtained from reference TRBV7-6 and TRBJ1-3, is as follows: GAGVSQSPRYKVTKRGQDVALRCDPISGHVSLYWYRQALGQGPEFLTYFNYEAQQDKSGLPNDRFSAERPEGSISTLTIQRTEQRDSAMYRCASSPQTTGTGSRNTIYFGEGSWLTVV.

A remark on this clone: The read comes to an end 3 residues before the CDR3 does, leaving the germline J gene to fill in the end. The rearrangement links TRBV5-1 to TRBJ2-4, with D maybe TRBD1 (6 bases). In germline, CDR1 is SGHRS, CDR2 YFSETQ. The CDR3 length is 15 residues. The V end was cut by 2 bases, the J end by 3 bases, with 12 bases between. The sequenced part of the CDR3 DNA is TGCGCCAGCAGCTTAATGGACAGTAACAAAAACATT. The encoded protein is CASSLMDSNKNI. The whole CDR3 protein is CASSLMDSNKNIQYF.

Worth noting for this clone: Compared with germline, one end of the junction differs, possibly owing to a read error. The read terminates 3 residues before the CDR3 end, so the remaining end is supplied by the germline J gene. V gene TRBV5-1 combines with J gene TRBJ1-1; D is unclear. Germline V CDR1 and CDR2: SGHRS, YFSETQ. This CDR3 contains 13 residues. CDR3 bases read: TGCGCCAGCAGCTTGGAACTACTCTCTGAG. Its protein product is CASSLELLSE. Given in full, the CDR3 is CASSLELLSEAFF.

Incomplete CDR3 DNA: TGTGCCAGCAGCCACGACAGGGAAGCCGGGGAG. It translates to CASSHDREAGE. The whole CDR3 sequence is CASSHDREAGELFF. V usage is TRBV4-2 and J usage is TRBJ2-2; 7 nucleotides line up with TRBD1. The missing CDR3 end, 3 residues past where the read stops, is filled in from the germline J gene. J lost 6 bases, V lost 3 bases, and 4 bases had no gene match. From germline, CDR1 is LGHNA and CDR2 YNFKEQ. This CDR3 region has 14 residues.

In the case of this clone: The missing CDR3 end, 3 residues past where the read stops, is filled in from the germline J gene. The J gene is TRBJ1-1, the V gene TRBV5-4, with D unresolved. The germline V and J ends were trimmed by 0 bases and 0 bases, with 9 bases remaining between them. Germline V CDR1 and CDR2: SGHNT, YYREEE (reference sequence). This CDR3 comprises 15 residues. The part of the CDR3 DNA that was read is TGTGCCAGCAGCTTGGGGGCCGACATGAACACTGAA. Translation gives CASSLGADMNTE. The CDR3 in full is CASSLGADMNTEAFF.

Worth noting for this clone: The observed sequence ends 3 residues before the CDR3 terminus, with the missing tail filled in from the germline J gene. The rearrangement uses TRBV19 and TRBJ2-1; weak D call: TRBD2 (7 bases). Per the germline V gene, CDR1 is LNHDA and CDR2 is SQIVND (reference sequence). CDR3 length equals 18 residues. Trimming cost V 1 base and J 0 bases, with 16 bases left between them. The part of the CDR3 DNA that was read is TGTGCCAGTAGTATAGGAGGGGGGGGCAGAAGCTCCTACAATGAG. This translates into CASSIGGGGRSSYNE. In full, the CDR3 reads CASSIGGGGRSSYNEQFF.

In regard to this clone: The read ends 3 residues shy of where the CDR3 ends; the end is completed using the germline J gene. V gene TRBV29-1 combines with J gene TRBJ2-1, with a weak D call TRBD1 (6 bases). Trimming removed 6 bases from V and 6 bases from J, with 9 bases in between. Germline V gene lookup returns CDR1 SQVTM and CDR2 ANQGSEA. This CDR3 is built from 11 residues. The CDR3 spells CSVARGNEQFF. The part of the CDR3 DNA that was read is TGCAGCGTGGCCAGGGGCAATGAG.

On this clone: The read terminates 3 residues before the CDR3 end, so the remaining end is supplied by the germline J gene. The rearrangement joins TRBV20-1 to TRBJ2-6; D remains ambiguous. The germline gives CDR1 DFQATT, CDR2 SNEGSKA (reference sequence). The V and J ends lost 3 bases and 0 bases respectively, with 3 bases between them. The CDR3 sequence is 13 residues long. Incomplete CDR3 DNA: TGCAGTGCTAGTCACTCTGGGGCCAACGTC. Translation: CSASHSGANV. The whole CDR3 sequence is CSASHSGANVLTF.

This clone ranks as medium-sized in terms of frequency. The DNA ends 3 residues before the CDR3 does, and the rest of the CDR3 is filled in from the germline J gene. The chain recombines TRBV18 with TRBJ1-1; perhaps TRBD1 as D (6 bases). This CDR3 region has 15 residues. V was pared by 3 bases and J by 4 bases, with 15 bases between. Germline lookup yields CDR1 KGHSH and CDR2 LQKENI. The CDR3 DNA, read in part, is TGTGCCAGCTCACCGACAGGTAATTTTATCACTGAA. Protein: CASSPTGNFITE. The CDR3 reads in full as CASSPTGNFITEAFF.

Turning to this clone: The sequenced fragment ends 3 residues before the CDR3 boundary, so the rest is inferred from the germline J gene. The chain couples TRBV20-1 to TRBJ2-7; tentative D call: TRBD1 (6 bases). The CDR3 runs 16 residues. Trimming took 3 bases from V and 3 from J, leaving 21 bases between them. The germline gives CDR1 DFQATT, CDR2 SNEGSKA (reference sequence). Partial CDR3 DNA: TGCAGTGCTAGTGGACTCGGACAGATATCCCTCTACGAG. This encodes CSASGLGQISLYE. The whole CDR3 sequence reads CSASGLGQISLYEQYF.

A remark on this clone: The CDR3 end falls 3 residues outside the read, so it is completed with the germline J gene. This sequence joins TRBV19 and TRBJ2-7, with TRBD2 matching 8 bases. Germline loops: CDR1 LNHDA, CDR2 SQIVND (reference sequence). There are 15 residues in the CDR3. The ends lost 5 bases at V and 1 base at J; junction bases unmatched: 7. The CDR3 DNA, read in part, is TGTGCCAGTAGTGAGTACGGCGGGGGGTCCTACGAG. This gives the protein CASSEYGGGSYE. The entire CDR3 reads CASSEYGGGSYEQYF.